These 13 T cell receptor beta chains share one sample of origin, sequenced in a study of T cell responses to AZD1222 COVID-19 vaccine. TCRdb's copy holds only in-frame clones and misses some; the assay was immunoSEQ multiplex PCR. The sample contains about 150,000 clones, 90% of which appear only once. Sequencing used peripheral blood, obtained 28 days after the second AZD1222 dose. These receptors were taken from an adult who received the AZD1222 COVID-19 vaccine.

V and J are TRBV12-3 or TRBV12-4 and TRBJ2-2; D not certain. The germline V and J ends were trimmed by 4 bases and 5 bases, with 2 bases remaining between them. The CDR3 length is 11 residues. CDR3 in DNA: TGTGCCAGCAGTTGGACCGGGGAGCTGTTTTTT. Translating it yields CASSWTGELFF.

The rearrangement links TRBV10-2 to TRBJ2-1; 7 bases fit TRBD1. Germline CDR1 reads WSHSY; CDR2 reads SAAADI. CDR3 length: 12 amino acids. The J segment lost 14 bases and the V segment lost 4 bases, leaving 8 bases of the junction unmatched. For the CDR3, the DNA is TGCGCCAGCAGTGGAACAGGGGTAGAAAAGTTCTTC. This sequence encodes CASSGTGVEKFF.

The chain joins TRBV14 to TRBJ2-7; tentative D call: TRBD1 (5 bases). Germline V gene lookup returns CDR1 SGHDN and CDR2 FVKESK. Trimming pared 0 bases from V and 6 bases from J, leaving 15 bases between. The CDR3 is 15 amino acids. The CDR3 sequence: CASSQDRRQQVEQYF. The CDR3 DNA reads as TGTGCCAGCAGCCAAGATCGTAGACAGCAGGTCGAGCAGTACTTC.

V and J are TRBV7-2 and TRBJ2-1; TRBD2 matches 8 bases. CDR1 and CDR2 (germline): SGHTA, FQGNSA. The CDR3 length is 18 residues. V was pared by 6 bases and J by 4 bases, with 17 bases of the junction left unmatched. The CDR3 coding sequence is TGTGCCAGCAGTCACCCATCCCGGGGGGGTGGGGGTTACAATGAGCAGTTCTTC. Encoded protein: CASSHPSRGGGGYNEQFF.

This clone is a singleton in its sample. The rearrangement uses TRBV19 and TRBJ2-3, with 8 positions matching TRBD2. Germline CDR1 and CDR2: LNHDA and SQIVND (reference sequence). Germline trimming cut 3 bases from V and 4 bases from J; bases unmatched to any gene: 3. The CDR3 length is 14 residues. As DNA, the CDR3 is TGTGCCAGTAGTATGCGGGGGGTTTCAGATACGCAGTATTTT. This codes for CASSMRGVSDTQYF.

The chain joins TRBV3-1 (or the pseudogene TRBV3-2) to TRBJ2-1; 7 nucleotides agree with TRBD2. J was trimmed by 1 base and V by 3 bases; bases with no gene match: 0. The length of the CDR3 is 14 residues. Germline V lookup: CDR1 LGHDT, CDR2 YNNKEL (reference sequence). The CDR3 region is CASSQGGSYNEQFF. The CDR3 nucleotides read TGTGCCAGCAGCCAGGGGGGGTCCTACAATGAGCAGTTCTTC.

The chain couples TRBV7-8 to TRBJ1-2; D might be TRBD1 (5 bases). V was clipped by 5 bases and J by 8 bases, with 21 bases between them. Germline V CDR1 and CDR2: SGHVS, FQNEAQ. CDR3 length: 15 amino acids. DNA for the CDR3: TGTGCCAGCAGCGTACGCGAAACAGGATTTAGAGGCTACACCTTC. Residues: CASSVRETGFRGYTF.

The CDR3 region is CASSFWLTSGRAGELFF. CDR3 coding DNA: TGTGCCAGCAGTTTTTGGTTGACTAGCGGGAGGGCCGGGGAGCTGTTTTTT. V usage is TRBV27 and J usage is TRBJ2-2, with 14 bases that match TRBD2. V lost 3 bases to trimming and J lost 6 bases; unmatched junction nucleotides: 6. This CDR3 region has 17 residues. Germline V lookup: CDR1 MNHEY, CDR2 SMNVEV (reference sequence).

The V call is TRBV27, the J call TRBJ1-5, with 7 bases fitting TRBD1. The CDR3 runs 14 residues. The V gene end was trimmed by 8 bases and the J gene end by 0 bases; junction bases not matched to a gene: 4. From germline, CDR1 is MNHEY and CDR2 SMNVEV (reference sequence). In DNA form, the CDR3 reads TGTGCCAGCCAGGGGGGTTCTAGCAATCAGCCCCAGCATTTT. Amino acids: CASQGGSSNQPQHF.

The chain recombines TRBV7-9 with TRBJ2-7; D gene unclear. V gave up 10 bases and J gave up 5 bases, with 12 bases separating them. This CDR3 has 11 residues. Germline V gene lookup returns CDR1 SEHNR and CDR2 FQNEAQ (reference sequence). CDR3 in DNA: TGTGCCACCCTAAACAGAAACGAGCAGTACTTC. Encoded protein: CATLNRNEQYF. Filled out from reference TRBV7-9 and TRBJ2-7, the complete variable domain reads DTGVSQNPRHKITKRGQNVTFRCDPISEHNRLYWYRQTLGQGPEFLTYFQNEAQLEKSRLLSDRFSAERPKGSFSTLEIQRTEQGDSAMYLCATLNRNEQYFGPGTRLTVT.

The V and J genes are TRBV11-3 and TRBJ1-1; unclear D gene. V was trimmed by 1 base and J by 1 base, leaving 4 bases between them. Germline lookup yields CDR1 SGHNT and CDR2 YENEEA. This CDR3 has 13 amino acids. The CDR3 sequence: CASSLGQNTEAFF. CDR3 DNA sequence: TGTGCCAGCAGCTTAGGACAGAACACTGAAGCTTTCTTT.

The V and J genes are TRBV6-2 or TRBV6-3 and TRBJ2-3; 7 positions agree with TRBD1. V lost 6 bases, J lost 3 bases, and 3 bases stayed unmatched. This CDR3 is 13 amino acids long. CDR1 and CDR2 from the germline V gene are MNHEY and SVGEGT. The DNA of the CDR3 is TGTGCCAGCAGCCGACAGGGAACAGATACGCAGTATTTT. It codes for CASSRQGTDTQYF.

The chain is built from TRBV12-5 and TRBJ1-2, with 10 nucleotides matching TRBD1. V dropped 6 bases and J dropped 8; count of bases not matched to a gene: 9. The CDR3 runs 14 residues. CDR1 and CDR2 (germline): LGHNT, FRNRAP. CDR3 sequence: CASGPGQGDRGYTF. For the CDR3, the DNA is TGTGCTAGTGGACCTGGACAGGGGGACAGGGGCTACACCTTC.